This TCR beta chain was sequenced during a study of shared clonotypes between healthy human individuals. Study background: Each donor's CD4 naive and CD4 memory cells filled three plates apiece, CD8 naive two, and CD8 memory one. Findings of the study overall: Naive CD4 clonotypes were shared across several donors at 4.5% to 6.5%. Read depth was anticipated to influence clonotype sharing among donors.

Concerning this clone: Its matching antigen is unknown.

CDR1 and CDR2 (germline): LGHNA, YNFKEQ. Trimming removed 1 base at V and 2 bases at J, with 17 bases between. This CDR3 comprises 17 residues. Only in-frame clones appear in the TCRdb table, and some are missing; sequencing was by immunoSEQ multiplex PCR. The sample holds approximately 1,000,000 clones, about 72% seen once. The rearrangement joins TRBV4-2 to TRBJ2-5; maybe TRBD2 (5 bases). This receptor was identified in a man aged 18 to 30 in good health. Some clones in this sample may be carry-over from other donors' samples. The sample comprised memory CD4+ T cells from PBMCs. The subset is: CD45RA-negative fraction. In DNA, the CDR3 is TGTGCCAGCAGCCAAGTTTGGGTCCCAGGCGGGCAAGAGACCCAGTACTTC. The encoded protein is CASSQVWVPGGQETQYF.